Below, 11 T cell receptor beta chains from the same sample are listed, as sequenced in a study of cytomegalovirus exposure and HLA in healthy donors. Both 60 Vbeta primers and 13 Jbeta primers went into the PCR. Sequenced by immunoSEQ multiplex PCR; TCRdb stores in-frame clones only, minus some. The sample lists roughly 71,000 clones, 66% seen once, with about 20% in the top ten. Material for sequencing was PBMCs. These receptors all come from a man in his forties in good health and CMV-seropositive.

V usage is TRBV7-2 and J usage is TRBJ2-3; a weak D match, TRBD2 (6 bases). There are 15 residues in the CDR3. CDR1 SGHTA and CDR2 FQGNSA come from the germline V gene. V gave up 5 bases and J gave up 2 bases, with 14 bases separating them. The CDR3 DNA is TGTGCCAGCAGCAGGAGGGCAGACCCCACAGATACGCAGTATTTT. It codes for CASSRRADPTDTQYF.

CDR3 nucleotides: TGTGCCAGCAGCCCCGGGTACAGCACAGATACGCAGTATTTT. Translation gives CASSPGYSTDTQYF. This chain uses TRBV5-6 with TRBJ2-3; D is unresolved. This CDR3 has 14 residues. Germline loops: CDR1 SGHDT, CDR2 YYEEEE. V was trimmed by 4 bases and J by 0 bases, leaving 9 bases between them.

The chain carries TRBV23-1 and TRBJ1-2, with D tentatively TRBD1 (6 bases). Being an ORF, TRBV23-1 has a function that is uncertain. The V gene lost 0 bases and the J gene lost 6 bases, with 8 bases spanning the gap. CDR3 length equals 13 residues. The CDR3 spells CASSQSDRNGYTF. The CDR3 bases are TGCGCCAGCAGTCAATCGGACAGAAATGGCTACACCTTC.

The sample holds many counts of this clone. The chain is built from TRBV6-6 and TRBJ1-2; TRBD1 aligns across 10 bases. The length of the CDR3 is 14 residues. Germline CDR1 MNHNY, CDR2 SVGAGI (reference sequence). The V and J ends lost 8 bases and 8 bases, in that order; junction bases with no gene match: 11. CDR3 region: CASQPDRGILGYTF. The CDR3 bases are TGTGCCAGCCAACCGGACAGGGGGATATTAGGCTACACCTTC.

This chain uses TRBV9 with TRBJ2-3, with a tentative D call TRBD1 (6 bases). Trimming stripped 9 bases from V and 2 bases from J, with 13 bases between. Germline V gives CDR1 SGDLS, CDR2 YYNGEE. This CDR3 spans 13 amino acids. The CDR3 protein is CATSQGDTDTQYF. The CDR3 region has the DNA TGTGCCACCTCACAGGGCGACACAGATACGCAGTATTTT.

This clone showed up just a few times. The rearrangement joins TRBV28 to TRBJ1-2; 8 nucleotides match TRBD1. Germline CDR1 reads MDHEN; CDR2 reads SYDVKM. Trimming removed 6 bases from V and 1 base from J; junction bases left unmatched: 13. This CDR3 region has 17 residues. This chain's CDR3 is CASSQAGTGRGNYGYTF. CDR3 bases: TGTGCCAGCAGCCAAGCCGGGACAGGCAGGGGTAACTATGGCTACACCTTC.

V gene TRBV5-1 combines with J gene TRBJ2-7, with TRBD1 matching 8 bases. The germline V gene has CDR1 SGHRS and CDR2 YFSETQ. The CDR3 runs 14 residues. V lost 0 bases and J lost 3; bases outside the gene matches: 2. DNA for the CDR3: TGCGCCAGCAGCTTGGCAGGACAGGGCTACGAGCAGTACTTC. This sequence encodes CASSLAGQGYEQYF. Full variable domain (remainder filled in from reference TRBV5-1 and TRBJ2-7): KAGVTQTPRYLIKTRGQQVTLSCSPISGHRSVSWYQQTPGQGLQFLFEYFSETQRNKGNFPGRFSGRQFSNSRSEMNVSTLELGDSALYLCASSLAGQGYEQYFGPGTRLTVT.

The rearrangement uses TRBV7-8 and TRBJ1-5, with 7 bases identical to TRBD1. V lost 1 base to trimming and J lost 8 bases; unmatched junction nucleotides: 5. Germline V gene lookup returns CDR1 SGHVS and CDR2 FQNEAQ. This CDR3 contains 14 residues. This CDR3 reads CASSLETGREPQHF. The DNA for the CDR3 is TGTGCCAGCAGCTTAGAGACAGGGCGGGAGCCCCAGCATTTT. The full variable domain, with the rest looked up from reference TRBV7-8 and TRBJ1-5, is GAGVSQSPRYKVAKRGQDVALRCDPISGHVSLFWYQQALGQGPEFLTYFQNEAQLDKSGLPSDRFFAERPEGSVSTLKIQRTQQEDSAVYLCASSLETGREPQHFGDGTRLSIL.

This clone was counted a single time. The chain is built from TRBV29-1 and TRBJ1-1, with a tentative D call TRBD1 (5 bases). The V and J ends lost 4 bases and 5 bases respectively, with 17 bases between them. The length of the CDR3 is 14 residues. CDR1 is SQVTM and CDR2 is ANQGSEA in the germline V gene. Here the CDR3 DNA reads TGCAGCGTTGCCCTACAGGCGGACGTAACTGAAGCTTTCTTT. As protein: CSVALQADVTEAFF.

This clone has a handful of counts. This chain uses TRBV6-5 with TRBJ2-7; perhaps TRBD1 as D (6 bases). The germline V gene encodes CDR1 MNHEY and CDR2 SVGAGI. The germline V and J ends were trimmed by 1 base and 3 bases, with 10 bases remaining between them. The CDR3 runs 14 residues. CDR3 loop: CASSYLGAGYEQYF. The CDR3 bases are TGTGCCAGCAGTTACTTGGGGGCCGGCTACGAGCAGTACTTC.

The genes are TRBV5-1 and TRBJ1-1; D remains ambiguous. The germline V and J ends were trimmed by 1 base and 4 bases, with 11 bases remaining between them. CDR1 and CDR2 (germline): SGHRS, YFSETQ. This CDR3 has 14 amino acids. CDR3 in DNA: TGCGCCAGCAGCTTGATAGCGTCGGGCACTGAAGCTTTCTTT. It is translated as CASSLIASGTEAFF.